Sequencing of this T cell receptor (beta chain) was carried out in a study of T cells in Graves' hyperthyroidism and ophthalmopathy. For the study at large: Staff took peripheral blood when the initial diagnosis was made, before any treatment began.

What was amplified from RNA transcripts were TCR beta CDR3 regions. In the first-round RT-PCR of the TCR CDR3, the HTBI primer set was used. TCRdb ran MiXCR on the multiplex PCR reads and lists one entry per CDR3 protein. The sample carries approximately 600,000 distinct CDR3 sequences, roughly 20% recorded once. Note on this clonotype: What it binds is unknown.

The germline V gene has CDR1 LNHNV and CDR2 YYDKDF (reference sequence). The CDR3 spans 16 residues. The junction had 9 bases not matched to a gene; V was cut back by 6 bases and J by 3 bases. General observations from the study: A model built on 13 V-J features separated ophthalmopathy from stable hyperthyroidism.

The chain is built from TRBV15 and TRBJ2-5, with 11 bases matching TRBD1. The sequenced material came from blood. This TCR came from a young man with Graves' ophthalmopathy. CDR3 region: CATRTSPGQGEETQYF. The DNA of the CDR3 is TGTGCCACCAGAACATCTCCGGGACAGGGGGAAGAGACCCAGTACTTC.